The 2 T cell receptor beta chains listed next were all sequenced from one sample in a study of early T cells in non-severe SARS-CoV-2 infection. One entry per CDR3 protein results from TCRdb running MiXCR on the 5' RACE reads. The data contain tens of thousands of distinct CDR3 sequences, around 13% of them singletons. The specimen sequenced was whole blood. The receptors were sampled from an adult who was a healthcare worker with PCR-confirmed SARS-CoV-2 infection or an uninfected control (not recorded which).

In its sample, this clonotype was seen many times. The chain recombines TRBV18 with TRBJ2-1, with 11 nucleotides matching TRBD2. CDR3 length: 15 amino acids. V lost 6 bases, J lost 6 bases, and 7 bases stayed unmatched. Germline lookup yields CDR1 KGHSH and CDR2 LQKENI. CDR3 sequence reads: CASSLGTSGFNEQFF. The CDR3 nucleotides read TGTGCCAGCTCCCTCGGGACTAGCGGCTTCAATGAGCAGTTCTTC.

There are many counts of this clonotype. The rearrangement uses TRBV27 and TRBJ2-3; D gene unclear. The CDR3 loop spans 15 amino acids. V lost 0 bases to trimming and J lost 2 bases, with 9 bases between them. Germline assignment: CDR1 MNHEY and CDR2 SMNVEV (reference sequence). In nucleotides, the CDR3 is TGTGCCAGCAGTTTATCAGTCAGCCCCACAGATACGCAGTATTTT. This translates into CASSLSVSPTDTQYF.